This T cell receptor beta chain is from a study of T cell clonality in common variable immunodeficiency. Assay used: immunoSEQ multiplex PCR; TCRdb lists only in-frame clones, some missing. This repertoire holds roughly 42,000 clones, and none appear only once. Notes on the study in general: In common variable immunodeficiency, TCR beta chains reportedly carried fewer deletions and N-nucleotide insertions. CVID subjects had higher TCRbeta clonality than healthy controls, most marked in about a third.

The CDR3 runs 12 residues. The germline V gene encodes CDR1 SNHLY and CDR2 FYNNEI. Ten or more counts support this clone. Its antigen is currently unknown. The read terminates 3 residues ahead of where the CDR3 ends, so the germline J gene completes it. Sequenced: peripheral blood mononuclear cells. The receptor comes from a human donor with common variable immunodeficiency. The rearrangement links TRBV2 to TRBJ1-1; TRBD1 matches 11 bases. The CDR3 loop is CASGSGQGGAFF. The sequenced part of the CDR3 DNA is TGTGCCAGCGGATCGGGACAGGGGGGA.